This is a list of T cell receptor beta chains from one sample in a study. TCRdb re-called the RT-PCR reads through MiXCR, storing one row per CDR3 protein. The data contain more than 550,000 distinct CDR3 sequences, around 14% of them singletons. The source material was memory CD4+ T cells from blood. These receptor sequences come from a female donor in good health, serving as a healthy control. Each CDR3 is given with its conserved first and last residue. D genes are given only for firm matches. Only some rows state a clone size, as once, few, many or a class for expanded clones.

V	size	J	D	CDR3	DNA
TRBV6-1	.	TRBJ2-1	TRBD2	CASSGLLAGDEQFF	TGTGCCAGCAGTGGGTTACTAGCGGGAGATGAGCAGTTCTTC
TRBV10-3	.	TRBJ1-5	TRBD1	CAIGEGAVGNQPQHF	TGTGCCATCGGGGAGGGGGCTGTCGGCAATCAGCCCCAGCATTTT
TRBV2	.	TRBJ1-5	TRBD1	CASSPTGEDQPQHF	TGTGCCAGCAGTCCGACAGGGGAAGATCAGCCCCAGCATTTT
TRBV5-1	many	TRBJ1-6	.	CASSTETGSPLHF	TGCGCCAGCAGCACGGAAACAGGGTCACCCCTCCACTTT
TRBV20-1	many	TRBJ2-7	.	CSALRGAYEQYF	TGCAGTGCCCTCCGGGGCGCCTACGAGCAGTACTTC
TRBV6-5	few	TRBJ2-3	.	CASSQEGGASGGTQYF	TGTGCCAGCAGTCAGGAGGGGGGTGCCTCCGGGGGTACGCAGTATTTT
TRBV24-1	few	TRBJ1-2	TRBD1	CATSGRGLQDGYTF	TGTGCCACCAGTGGGAGGGGGCTGCAGGATGGCTACACCTTC
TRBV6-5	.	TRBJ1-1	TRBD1	CASTRDRTTEAFF	TGTGCCAGCACAAGGGACAGAACCACTGAAGCTTTCTTT
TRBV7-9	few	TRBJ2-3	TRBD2	CASSSSSGSGTDTQYF	TGTGCCAGCAGCTCCTCAAGCGGGAGCGGCACAGATACGCAGTATTTT
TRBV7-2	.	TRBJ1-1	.	CASSPRVLTEAFF	TGTGCCAGCAGCCCGCGAGTCCTCACTGAAGCTTTCTTT
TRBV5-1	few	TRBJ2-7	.	CASSDSGTGTSYEQYF	TGCGCCAGCAGCGATAGCGGGACAGGTACATCCTACGAGCAGTACTTC
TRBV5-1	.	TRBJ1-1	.	CASSLGGGRSTEAFF	TGCGCCAGCAGCCTAGGTGGAGGGCGGAGCACTGAAGCTTTCTTT
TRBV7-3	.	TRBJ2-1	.	CASSFDRMESNEQFF	TGTGCCAGCAGCTTCGACAGGATGGAGAGCAATGAGCAGTTCTTC
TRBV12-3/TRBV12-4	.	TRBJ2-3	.	CASSFWGTGYDTQYF	TGTGCCAGCAGTTTTTGGGGGACTGGATATGATACGCAGTATTTT
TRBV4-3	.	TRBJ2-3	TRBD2	CASSQGTSLGDTQYF	TGCGCCAGCAGCCAAGGGACTAGCCTGGGGGATACGCAGTATTTT
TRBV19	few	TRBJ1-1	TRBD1	CASSVQGRNTEAFF	TGTGCCAGTAGTGTACAGGGGAGGAACACTGAAGCTTTCTTT
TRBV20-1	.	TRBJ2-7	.	CSARLRQYSYEQYF	TGCAGTGCTAGACTTCGCCAATACTCCTACGAGCAGTACTTC
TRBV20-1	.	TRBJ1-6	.	CSAREPAVNSPLHF	TGCAGTGCTAGAGAGCCAGCTGTTAATTCACCCCTCCACTTT
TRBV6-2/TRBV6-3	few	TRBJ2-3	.	CASSYSRGSGADTQYF	TGTGCCAGCAGTTACTCGAGGGGCTCAGGGGCAGATACGCAGTATTTT
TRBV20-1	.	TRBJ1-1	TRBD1	CSAPRQGTEAFF	TGCAGTGCTCCTAGACAGGGCACTGAAGCTTTCTTT
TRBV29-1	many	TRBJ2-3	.	CSVGGFTDTQYF	TGCAGCGTTGGAGGCTTCACAGATACGCAGTATTTT
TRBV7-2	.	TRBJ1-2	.	CASSEGGRQYGYTF	TGTGCCAGCAGCGAAGGAGGGCGACAGTATGGCTACACCTTC
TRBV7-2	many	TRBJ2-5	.	CASSWVLVETQYF	TGTGCCAGCAGCTGGGTACTAGTTGAGACCCAGTACTTC
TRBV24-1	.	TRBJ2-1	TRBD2	CATSPGTKEQFF	TGTGCCACCAGTCCCGGGACTAAAGAGCAGTTCTTC
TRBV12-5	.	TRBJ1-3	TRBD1	CASGLSASAGTGGNTIYF	TGTGCTAGTGGTTTGTCCGCCTCCGCCGGGACAGGTGGAAACACCATATATTTT
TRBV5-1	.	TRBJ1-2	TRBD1	CASSSDPQNRGLDGYTF	TGCGCCAGCAGCTCCGACCCTCAAAACAGGGGGCTGGATGGCTACACCTTC
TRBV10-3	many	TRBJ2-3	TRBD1	CAISAGGQGTDTQYF	TGTGCCATCAGTGCAGGGGGACAGGGGACAGATACGCAGTATTTT
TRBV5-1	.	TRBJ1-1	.	CASSLVPGPNTEAFF	TGCGCCAGCAGCTTGGTCCCGGGCCCGAACACTGAAGCTTTCTTT
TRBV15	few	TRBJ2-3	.	CATSRAGLGGTDTQYF	TGTGCCACCAGCAGAGCAGGCCTGGGGGGCACAGATACGCAGTATTTT
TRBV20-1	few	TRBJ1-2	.	CSARPGSREYGYTF	TGCAGTGCTAGACCCGGGAGCCGGGAATATGGCTACACCTTC
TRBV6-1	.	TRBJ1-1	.	CASSRVGSEAFF	TGTGCCAGCAGCCGGGTGGGGTCTGAAGCTTTCTTT
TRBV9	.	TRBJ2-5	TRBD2	CASSVGTSGSPETQYF	TGTGCCAGCAGCGTAGGCACTAGCGGGAGCCCGGAGACCCAGTACTTC
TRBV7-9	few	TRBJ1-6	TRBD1	CASSPSSGTATLTLHF	TGTGCCAGCAGCCCATCCTCGGGGACAGCGACTTTAACCCTCCACTTT
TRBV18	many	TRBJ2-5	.	CASSLGQSETQYF	TGTGCCAGCTCATTGGGACAATCAGAGACCCAGTACTTC
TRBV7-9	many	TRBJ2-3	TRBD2	CASSLSGRITDTQYF	TGTGCCAGCAGCCTTAGCGGGAGGATCACAGATACGCAGTATTTT
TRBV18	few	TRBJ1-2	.	CASSPVPKDSLYGYTF	TGTGCCAGCTCACCTGTACCCAAGGACAGCCTCTATGGCTACACCTTC
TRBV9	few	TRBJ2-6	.	CASSPQGRSSGANVLTF	TGTGCCAGCAGCCCACAGGGCAGGAGCTCTGGGGCCAACGTCCTGACTTTC
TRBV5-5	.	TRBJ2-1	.	CASSLLDGETVDEQFF	TGTGCCAGCAGCTTGTTGGATGGGGAGACGGTCGATGAGCAGTTCTTC
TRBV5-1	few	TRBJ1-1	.	CASRFNTENTEAFF	TGCGCCAGCAGATTTAACACCGAAAACACTGAAGCTTTCTTT
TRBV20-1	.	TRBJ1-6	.	CSARRPESSYNSPLHF	TGCAGTGCTAGGAGACCAGAGAGCTCCTATAATTCACCCCTCCACTTT
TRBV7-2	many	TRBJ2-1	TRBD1	CASSFGTGGYNEQFF	TGTGCCAGCAGCTTCGGGACAGGGGGCTACAATGAGCAGTTCTTC
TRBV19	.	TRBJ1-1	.	CASSMGSGTNEAFF	TGTGCCAGTAGTATGGGGTCCGGGACAAATGAAGCTTTCTTT
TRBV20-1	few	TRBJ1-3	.	CSARDRRQSSGNTIYF	TGCAGTGCTAGGGACCGACGACAGAGCTCTGGAAACACCATATATTTT
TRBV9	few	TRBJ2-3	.	CASSVVGDSADTQYF	TGTGCCAGCAGCGTAGTAGGAGATAGCGCAGATACGCAGTATTTT
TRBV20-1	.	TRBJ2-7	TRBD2	CSALPGGGGPEQYF	TGCAGTGCTCTCCCCGGGGGGGGAGGGCCCGAGCAGTACTTC
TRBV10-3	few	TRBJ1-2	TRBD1	CAISEGQGGNYGYTF	TGTGCCATCAGTGAGGGGCAGGGGGGGAACTATGGCTACACCTTC
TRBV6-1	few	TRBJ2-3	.	CASSYQGLGTDTQYF	TGTGCCAGCAGTTACCAGGGTTTGGGCACAGATACGCAGTATTTT
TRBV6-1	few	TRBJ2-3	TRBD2	CASSETSGGAADTQYF	TGTGCCAGCAGTGAAACTAGCGGGGGGGCAGCGGATACGCAGTATTTT
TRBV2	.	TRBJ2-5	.	CASSPGGGAETQYF	TGTGCCAGCAGCCCCGGTGGCGGGGCGGAGACCCAGTACTTC
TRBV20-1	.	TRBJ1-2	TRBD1	CSATLSRDSYGYTF	TGCAGCGCAACTTTATCCCGGGACAGCTATGGCTACACCTTC